Sequencing of this T cell receptor (beta chain) was carried out in a study of blood T cell repertoires in COVID-19. Study overall: Acute and convalescent COVID-19 specimens originated in the United States, Italy and Spain. From T cells, B-cell-depleted T cells, or PBMCs came the material, which was cDNA or gDNA.

Germline CDR1 and CDR2: SNHLY and FYNNEI. This CDR3 has 13 residues. V lost 6 bases to trimming and J lost 3 bases, with 9 bases between them. Repertoires were generated with immunoSEQ multiplex PCR, while TCRdb's copy carries only in-frame clones and drops some. The data contain around 100,000 clones, around 87% of them singletons. Sequencing was carried out using peripheral blood. The chain couples TRBV2 to TRBJ1-5; TRBD1 might be the D (5 bases). The sequence was obtained from a human donor with acute or convalescent COVID-19. The donor label of this sample is uncertain. Written as DNA, the CDR3 is TGTGCCAGCAGACAGGATTACAATCAGCCCCAGCATTTT. Translation: CASRQDYNQPQHF.